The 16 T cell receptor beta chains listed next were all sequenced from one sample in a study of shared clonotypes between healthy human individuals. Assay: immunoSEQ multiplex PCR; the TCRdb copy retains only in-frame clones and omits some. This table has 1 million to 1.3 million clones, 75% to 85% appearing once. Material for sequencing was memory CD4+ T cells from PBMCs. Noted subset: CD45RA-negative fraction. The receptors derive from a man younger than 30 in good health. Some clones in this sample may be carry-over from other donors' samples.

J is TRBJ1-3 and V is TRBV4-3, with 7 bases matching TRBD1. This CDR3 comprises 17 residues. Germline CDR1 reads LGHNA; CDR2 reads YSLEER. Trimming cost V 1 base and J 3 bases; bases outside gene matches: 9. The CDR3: CASSQGHMGQIGNTIYF. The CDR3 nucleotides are TGCGCCAGCAGCCAAGGTCACATGGGACAGATTGGAAACACCATATATTTT.

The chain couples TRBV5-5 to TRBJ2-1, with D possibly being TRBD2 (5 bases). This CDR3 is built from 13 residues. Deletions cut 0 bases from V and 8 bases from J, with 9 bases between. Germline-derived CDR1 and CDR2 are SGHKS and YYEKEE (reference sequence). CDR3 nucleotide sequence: TGTGCCAGCAGCTTGGCCACTAGTCATGAGCAGTTCTTC. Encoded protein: CASSLATSHEQFF.

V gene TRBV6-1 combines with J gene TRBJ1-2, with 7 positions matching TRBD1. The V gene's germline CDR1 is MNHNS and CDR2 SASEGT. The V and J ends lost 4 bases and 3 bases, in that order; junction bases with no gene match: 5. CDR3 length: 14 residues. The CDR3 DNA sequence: TGTGCCAGCAGTGGGGGACAGTTCCACTATGGCTACACCTTC. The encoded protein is CASSGGQFHYGYTF.

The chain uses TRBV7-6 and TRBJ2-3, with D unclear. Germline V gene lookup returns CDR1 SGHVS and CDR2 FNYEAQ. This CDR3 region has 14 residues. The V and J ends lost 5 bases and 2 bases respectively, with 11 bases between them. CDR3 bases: TGTGCCAGCAGCCCAACGGGCCTCACAGATACGCAGTATTTT. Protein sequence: CASSPTGLTDTQYF.

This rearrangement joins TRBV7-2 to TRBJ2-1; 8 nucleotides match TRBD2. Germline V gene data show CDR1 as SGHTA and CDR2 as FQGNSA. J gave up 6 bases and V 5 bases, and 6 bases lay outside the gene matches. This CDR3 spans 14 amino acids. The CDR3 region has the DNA TGTGCCAGCAGCCTAAGACTAGCGATCAATGAGCAGTTCTTC. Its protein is CASSLRLAINEQFF.

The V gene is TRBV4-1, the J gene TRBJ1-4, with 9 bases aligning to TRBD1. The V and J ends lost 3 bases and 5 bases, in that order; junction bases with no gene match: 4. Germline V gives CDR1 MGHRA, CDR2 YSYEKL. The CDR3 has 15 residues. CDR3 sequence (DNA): TGCGCCAGCAGCCAGGATGACAGGGGGAATGAAAAACTGTTTTTT. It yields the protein CASSQDDRGNEKLFF.

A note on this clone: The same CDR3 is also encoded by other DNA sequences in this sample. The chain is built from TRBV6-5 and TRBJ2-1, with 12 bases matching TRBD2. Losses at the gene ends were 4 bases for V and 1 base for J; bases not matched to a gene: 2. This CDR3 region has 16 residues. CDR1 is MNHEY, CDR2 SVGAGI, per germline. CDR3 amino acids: CASSSLAGGSYNEQFF. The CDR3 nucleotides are TGTGCCAGCAGTTCCCTAGCGGGAGGGTCCTACAATGAGCAGTTCTTC.

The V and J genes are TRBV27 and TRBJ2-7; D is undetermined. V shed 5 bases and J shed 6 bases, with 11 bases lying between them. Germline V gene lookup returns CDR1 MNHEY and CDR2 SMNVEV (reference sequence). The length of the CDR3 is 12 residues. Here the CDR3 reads CASSSALGEQYF. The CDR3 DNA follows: TGTGCCAGCAGTAGCGCGTTGGGCGAGCAGTACTTC.

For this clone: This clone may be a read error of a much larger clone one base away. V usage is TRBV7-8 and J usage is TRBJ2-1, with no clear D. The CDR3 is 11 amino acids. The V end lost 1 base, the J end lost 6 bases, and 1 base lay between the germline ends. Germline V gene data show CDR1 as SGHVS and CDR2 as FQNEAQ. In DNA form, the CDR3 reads TGTGCCAGCAGCTTAGTCAATGAGCAGTTCTTC. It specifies CASSLVNEQFF.

CDR3 amino acids: CASSRPRSGANVLTF. The CDR3 DNA reads TGTGCCAGCAGTAGACCCCGCTCTGGGGCCAACGTCCTGACTTTC. The V gene is TRBV13, the J gene TRBJ2-6; no firm D call. V dropped 6 bases and J dropped 0 bases, with 9 bases sitting between them. CDR1 is PRHDT and CDR2 is FYEKMQ in the germline V gene (reference sequence). The CDR3 runs 15 residues. Variable domain in full (rest from reference TRBV13 and TRBJ2-6): AAGVIQSPRHLIKEKRETATLKCYPIPRHDTVYWYQQGPGQDPQFLISFYEKMQSDKGSIPDRFSAQQFSDYHSELNMSSLELGDSALYFCASSRPRSGANVLTFGAGSRLTVL.

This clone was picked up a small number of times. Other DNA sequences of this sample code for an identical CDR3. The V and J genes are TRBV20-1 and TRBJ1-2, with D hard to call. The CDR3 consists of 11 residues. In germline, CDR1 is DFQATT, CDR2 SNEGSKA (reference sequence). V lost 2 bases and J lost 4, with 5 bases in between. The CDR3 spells CSARTGYGYTF. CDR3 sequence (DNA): TGCAGTGCTAGAACGGGCTATGGCTACACCTTC.

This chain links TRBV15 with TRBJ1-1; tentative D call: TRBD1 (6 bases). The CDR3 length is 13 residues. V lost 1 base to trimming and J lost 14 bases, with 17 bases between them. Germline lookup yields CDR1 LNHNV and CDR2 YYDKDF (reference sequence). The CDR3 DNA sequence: TGTGCCACCAGCAGAGCCAGGGGAGACCGGTACTTCTTT. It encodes CATSRARGDRYFF.

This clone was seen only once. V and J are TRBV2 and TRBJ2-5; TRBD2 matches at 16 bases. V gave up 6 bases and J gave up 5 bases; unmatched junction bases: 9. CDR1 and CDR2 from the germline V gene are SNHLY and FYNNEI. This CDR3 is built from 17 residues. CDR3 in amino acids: CASRRGTSGRAAETQYF. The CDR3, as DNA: TGTGCCAGCAGGAGAGGGACTAGCGGGAGGGCCGCGGAGACCCAGTACTTC. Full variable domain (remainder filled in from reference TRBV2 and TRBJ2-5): EPEVTQTPSHQVTQMGQEVILRCVPISNHLYFYWYRQILGQKVEFLVSFYNNEISEKSEIFDDQFSVERPDGSNFTLKIRSTKLEDSAMYFCASRRGTSGRAAETQYFGPGTRLLVL.

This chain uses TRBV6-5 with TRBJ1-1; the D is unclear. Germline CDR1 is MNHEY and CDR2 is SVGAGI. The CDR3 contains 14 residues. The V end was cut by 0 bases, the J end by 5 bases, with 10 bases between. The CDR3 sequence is CASSYSVDGTEAFF. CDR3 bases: TGTGCCAGCAGTTACTCCGTCGACGGGACTGAAGCTTTCTTT.

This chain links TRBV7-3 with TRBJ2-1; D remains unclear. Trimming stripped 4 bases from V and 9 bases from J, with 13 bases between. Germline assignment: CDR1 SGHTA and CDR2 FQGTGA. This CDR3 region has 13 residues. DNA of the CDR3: TGTGCCAGCAGCTCTCGCCCCGAAACTGAGCAGTTCTTC. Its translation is CASSSRPETEQFF.

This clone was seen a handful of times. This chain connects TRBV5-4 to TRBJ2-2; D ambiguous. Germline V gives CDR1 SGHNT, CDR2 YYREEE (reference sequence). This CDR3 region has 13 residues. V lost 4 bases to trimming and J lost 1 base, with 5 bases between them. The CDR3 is CASSGGNTGELFF. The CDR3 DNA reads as TGTGCCAGCAGCGGTGGGAACACCGGGGAGCTGTTTTTT.